Here is one TCR beta chain with its context. As every portion of the isolated RNA was reverse transcribed, the sequencing read expressed TCRB transcripts. Repertoires were generated with immunoSEQ multiplex PCR, while TCRdb's copy carries only in-frame clones and drops some. The top ten clones hold 0.02% to 0.025% of a sample with 970,000 or so clones, about a sixth of them seen once. The sample belongs to a study of beta chain features in type 1 diabetes. The material sequenced was naive CD4+ T cells from blood. The sequence came from a woman in her late teens or twenties in good health.

For the CDR3, the DNA is TGTGCCAGTAGTTTATTCGGACAGGGGTCCGTGGGCAATCAGCCCCAGCATTTT. Translation gives CASSLFGQGSVGNQPQHF. The gene calls are TRBV19 and TRBJ1-5; 9 bases align to TRBD1. Germline CDR1 and CDR2: LNHDA and SQIVND (reference sequence). CDR3 length equals 18 residues. The V gene end was trimmed by 5 bases and the J gene end by 2 bases; junction bases not matched to a gene: 13.